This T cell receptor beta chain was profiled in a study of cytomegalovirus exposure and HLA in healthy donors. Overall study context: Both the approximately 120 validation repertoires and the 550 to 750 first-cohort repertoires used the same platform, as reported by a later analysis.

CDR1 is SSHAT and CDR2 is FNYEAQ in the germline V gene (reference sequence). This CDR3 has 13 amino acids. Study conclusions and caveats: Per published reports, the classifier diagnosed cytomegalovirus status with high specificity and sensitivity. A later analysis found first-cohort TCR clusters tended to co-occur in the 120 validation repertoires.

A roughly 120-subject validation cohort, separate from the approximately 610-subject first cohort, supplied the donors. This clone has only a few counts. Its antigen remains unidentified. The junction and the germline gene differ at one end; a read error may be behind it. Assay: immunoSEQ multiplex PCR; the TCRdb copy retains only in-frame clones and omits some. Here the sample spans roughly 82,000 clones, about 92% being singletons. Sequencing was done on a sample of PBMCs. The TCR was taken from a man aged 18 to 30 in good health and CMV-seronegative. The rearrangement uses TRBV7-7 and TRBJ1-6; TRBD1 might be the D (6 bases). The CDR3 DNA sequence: TGTGCTAGCAGCCTCGACAGGAATTCACCCCTCCACTTT. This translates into CASSLDRNSPLHF.